This T cell receptor (beta chain) was sequenced for a study of shared clonotypes between healthy human individuals. Replicate PCRs were loaded with approximately 300 ng DNA from unsorted PBMC, about 30,000 T cell genomes. Researchers sequenced unsorted PBMC DNA using ten immunoSEQ deep assay plates. Profiled with immunoSEQ multiplex PCR; TCRdb holds only in-frame clones, not every one. The sample records 470,000 or so clones, over 70% being singletons. Adult donors, all healthy and HIV-negative, had no recent acute infections or vaccinations. Study results and limitations: Genetic and exposure-history diversity was limited by the small donor number.

Only one count was recorded for this clone. Its specificity is not known. The CDR3 is 16 amino acids. The germline gives CDR1 SGHDN, CDR2 FVKESK. V shed 3 bases and J 2 bases; nucleotides not matched to a gene: 3. This chain links TRBV14 with TRBJ2-1; 11 positions match TRBD2. The sequenced sample consisted of PBMCs. The source is a woman aged 40 to 50 in good health. Some clones in this sample may be carry-over from other donors' samples. The CDR3 sequence is CASSQASGRPYNEQFF. CDR3 nucleotide sequence: TGTGCCAGCAGCCAGGCTAGCGGGAGGCCCTACAATGAGCAGTTCTTC.